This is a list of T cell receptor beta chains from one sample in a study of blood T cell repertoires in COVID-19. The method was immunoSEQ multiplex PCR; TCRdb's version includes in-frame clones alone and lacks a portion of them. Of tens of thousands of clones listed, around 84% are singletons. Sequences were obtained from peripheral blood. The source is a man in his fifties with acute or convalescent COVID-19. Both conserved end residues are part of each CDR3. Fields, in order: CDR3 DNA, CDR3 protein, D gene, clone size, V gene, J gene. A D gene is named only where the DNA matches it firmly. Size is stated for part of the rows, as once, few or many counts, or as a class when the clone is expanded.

DNA: TGTGCCAGCAGCTTAGTTGACTATCGCACAGATACGCAGTATTTT; CDR3: CASSLVDYRTDTQYF; D: -; size: -; V: TRBV11-3; J: TRBJ2-3
DNA: TGTGCCAGCAAACTTTGGCGAACTACTCAGGGCAATGAGCAGTTCTTC; CDR3: CASKLWRTTQGNEQFF; D: -; size: -; V: TRBV2; J: TRBJ2-1
DNA: TGCAGTGCTAAAAGGGGCGATGAGCAGTTCTTC; CDR3: CSAKRGDEQFF; D: -; size: -; V: TRBV20-1; J: TRBJ2-1
DNA: TGTGCCAGCAGCCCCCAACAGGGGAGCTACGAGCAGTACTTC; CDR3: CASSPQQGSYEQYF; D: TRBD1; size: -; V: TRBV13; J: TRBJ2-7
DNA: TGTGCCAGCAGCGGGAAGACAACCACCGGGGAGCTGTTTTTT; CDR3: CASSGKTTTGELFF; D: -; size: -; V: TRBV9; J: TRBJ2-2
DNA: TGTGCCAGCAGCGTCCAGGGTTTGGACTCCTACGAGCAGTACTTC; CDR3: CASSVQGLDSYEQYF; D: -; size: few; V: TRBV9; J: TRBJ2-7
DNA: TGTGCCAGCAAAAGAGGAAATCAGCCCCAGCATTTT; CDR3: CASKRGNQPQHF; D: -; size: -; V: TRBV27; J: TRBJ1-5
DNA: TGTGCCAGCAGTTTGAGGAGGGAGCAGTACTTC; CDR3: CASSLRREQYF; D: -; size: -; V: TRBV12-3/TRBV12-4; J: TRBJ2-7
DNA: TGTGCCAGCTCACCACCGAACACGGTTGGGACAGGGGATTCAGAGCAGTACTTC; CDR3: CASSPPNTVGTGDSEQYF; D: TRBD1; size: -; V: TRBV18; J: TRBJ2-7
DNA: TGCAGTGCTCTCCAGGCCTACGAGCAGTACTTC; CDR3: CSALQAYEQYF; D: -; size: few; V: TRBV20-1; J: TRBJ2-7
DNA: TGTGCCAGCAGCTCGGGAAGGGTTGGATCCAACTATGGCTACACCTTC; CDR3: CASSSGRVGSNYGYTF; D: -; size: -; V: TRBV7-9; J: TRBJ1-2
DNA: TGTGCCAGCAGCACAGGACTAGCGGGGGGAACAGATACGCAGTATTTT; CDR3: CASSTGLAGGTDTQYF; D: TRBD2; size: once; V: TRBV7-2; J: TRBJ2-3
DNA: TGTGCCACCGTCTTAGGTGGGCAGCCTAATGAAAAACTGTTTTTT; CDR3: CATVLGGQPNEKLFF; D: -; size: -; V: TRBV24-1; J: TRBJ1-4
DNA: TGTGCCAGCTCACCGGCCAAGGACAGGGGAAACACCATATATTTT; CDR3: CASSPAKDRGNTIYF; D: TRBD1; size: -; V: TRBV18; J: TRBJ1-3
DNA: TGTGCCAGCAGCCATCCAACAGGGGAGCAGTTCTTC; CDR3: CASSHPTGEQFF; D: -; size: -; V: TRBV3-1/TRBV3-2; J: TRBJ2-1
DNA: TGTGCCATCAGTGAGTCGGCCCAGGGCTACGAGCAGTACTTC; CDR3: CAISESAQGYEQYF; D: -; size: -; V: TRBV10-3; J: TRBJ2-7
DNA: TGTGCCAGCAGCGAGTACAGGGGAACTGAAGCTTTCTTT; CDR3: CASSEYRGTEAFF; D: TRBD1; size: once; V: TRBV7-9; J: TRBJ1-1
DNA: TGTGCCAGCAGCTTAGAGGAACAGGGGGCGGATGGCTACACCTTC; CDR3: CASSLEEQGADGYTF; D: TRBD1; size: -; V: TRBV7-9; J: TRBJ1-2
DNA: TGTGCCAGCAGCGTAGCCGGGAATACCGGGGAGCTGTTTTTT; CDR3: CASSVAGNTGELFF; D: -; size: -; V: TRBV9; J: TRBJ2-2
DNA: TGTGCCTGGAGTGTACAGGGGGAAACCCAGTACTTC; CDR3: CAWSVQGETQYF; D: TRBD1; size: -; V: TRBV30; J: TRBJ2-5
DNA: TGTGCCAGCAGCCGACGGACTAGCGGGAGTGGGGAAGATACGCAGTATTTT; CDR3: CASSRRTSGSGEDTQYF; D: TRBD2; size: -; V: TRBV3-1/TRBV3-2; J: TRBJ2-3
DNA: TGCAGCGTTGTGACTAGGACGTTGGGCACTGAAGCTTTCTTT; CDR3: CSVVTRTLGTEAFF; D: -; size: once; V: TRBV29-1; J: TRBJ1-1
DNA: TGTGCCATCAGTGAGGGACTAGCGGTGGGGGAGCAGTTCTTC; CDR3: CAISEGLAVGEQFF; D: TRBD2; size: -; V: TRBV10-3; J: TRBJ2-1
DNA: TGTGCCAGTAGTATGCAAACAAATGAAAAACTGTTTTTT; CDR3: CASSMQTNEKLFF; D: -; size: -; V: TRBV19; J: TRBJ1-4
DNA: TGCGCCAGCAGCTTAGGGCTGGGGAGCCTCTACGAGCAGTACTTC; CDR3: CASSLGLGSLYEQYF; D: -; size: -; V: TRBV5-1; J: TRBJ2-7
DNA: TGTGCCAGCAGTCAGGGGACAGAGCCCTTAAGCGAGCAGTACTTC; CDR3: CASSQGTEPLSEQYF; D: TRBD1; size: -; V: TRBV6-2/TRBV6-3; J: TRBJ2-7
DNA: TGCAGCGTTGAAGAGAGGCCGACAGGTACCCCTGGGGCCAACGTCCTGACTTTC; CDR3: CSVEERPTGTPGANVLTF; D: -; size: -; V: TRBV29-1; J: TRBJ2-6
DNA: TGCGCCAGCAGCTTGTTAGCCCAGGGGCAATACAATGAGCAGTTCTTC; CDR3: CASSLLAQGQYNEQFF; D: -; size: -; V: TRBV5-1; J: TRBJ2-1
DNA: TGTGCCAGTGAAGGCGTGACAGGGTATTCGAGCAATCAGCCCCAGCATTTT; CDR3: CASEGVTGYSSNQPQHF; D: TRBD1; size: once; V: TRBV19; J: TRBJ1-5
DNA: TGTGCCAGCAGTTTAGGTCCGGGACAGGTATTCATGAACACTGAAGCTTTCTTT; CDR3: CASSLGPGQVFMNTEAFF; D: TRBD1; size: -; V: TRBV28; J: TRBJ1-1
DNA: TGCAGCGCCCTCGCGGGGACCGGGGAGCTGTTTTTT; CDR3: CSALAGTGELFF; D: -; size: -; V: TRBV29-1; J: TRBJ2-2
DNA: TGTGCCAGCAGTTTAGGCAGGGCCCTTATCTTC; CDR3: CASSLGRALIF; D: -; size: -; V: TRBV12-3/TRBV12-4; J: TRBJ2-1
DNA: TGTGCCAGCTCACCACCGATACGGTCCCAAGAGACCCAGTACTTC; CDR3: CASSPPIRSQETQYF; D: -; size: -; V: TRBV18; J: TRBJ2-5
DNA: TGTGCCAGCAGCTTAGATCTTGTAGGGGGCCTCCACTTT; CDR3: CASSLDLVGGLHF; D: -; size: -; V: TRBV11-3; J: TRBJ1-6
DNA: TGTGCCAGTAGTGGACAAGCGGGAGGGGGCACAGATACGCAGTATTTT; CDR3: CASSGQAGGGTDTQYF; D: TRBD2; size: -; V: TRBV19; J: TRBJ2-3
DNA: TGCGCCAGCAGCTTGCCGGCAGGGTCCTTCTACACCTTC; CDR3: CASSLPAGSFYTF; D: -; size: -; V: TRBV5-1; J: TRBJ1-2
DNA: TGTGCCTGGAGTGTCGACAGGGGGCTCGAGACCCAGTACTTC; CDR3: CAWSVDRGLETQYF; D: TRBD1; size: -; V: TRBV30; J: TRBJ2-5
DNA: TGTGCCAGCAGCTTAGCGGGAGGGACTGGGGCCAACGTCCTGACTTTC; CDR3: CASSLAGGTGANVLTF; D: TRBD2; size: -; V: TRBV7-6; J: TRBJ2-6
DNA: TGTGCCAGCATCGGGCTAGCGGGGCTTGGTGGGACCCAGTACTTC; CDR3: CASIGLAGLGGTQYF; D: TRBD2; size: -; V: TRBV3-1/TRBV3-2; J: TRBJ2-5
DNA: TGTGCCAGCAGTCTTCGACAGACCCCCTATAATTCACCCCTCCACTTT; CDR3: CASSLRQTPYNSPLHF; D: -; size: few; V: TRBV27; J: TRBJ1-6
DNA: TGTGCCACCTCACTCACAGATACGCAGTATTTT; CDR3: CATSLTDTQYF; D: -; size: once; V: TRBV30; J: TRBJ2-3
DNA: TGTGCCAGCACCAAAACTCCGTACCACGAGCAGTACTTC; CDR3: CASTKTPYHEQYF; D: -; size: once; V: TRBV5-8; J: TRBJ2-7